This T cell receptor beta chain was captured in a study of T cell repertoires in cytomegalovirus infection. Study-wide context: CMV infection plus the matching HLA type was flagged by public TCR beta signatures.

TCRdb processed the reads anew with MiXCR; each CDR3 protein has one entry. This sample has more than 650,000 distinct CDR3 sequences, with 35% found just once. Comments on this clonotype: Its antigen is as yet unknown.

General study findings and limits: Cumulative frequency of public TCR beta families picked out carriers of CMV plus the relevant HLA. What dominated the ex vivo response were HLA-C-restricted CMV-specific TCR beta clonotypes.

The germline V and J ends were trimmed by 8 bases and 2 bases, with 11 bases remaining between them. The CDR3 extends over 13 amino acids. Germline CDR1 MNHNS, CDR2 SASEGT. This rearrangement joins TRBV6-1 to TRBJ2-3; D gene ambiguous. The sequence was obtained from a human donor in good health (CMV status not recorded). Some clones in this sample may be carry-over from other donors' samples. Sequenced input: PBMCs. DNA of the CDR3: TGTGCCAGCTGGAGAACTTCCACAGATACGCAGTATTTT. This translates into CASWRTSTDTQYF.